This T cell receptor (beta chain) was captured in a study of T cells after somatic rescue of genetic block. TCRdb's copy holds only in-frame clones and misses some; the assay was immunoSEQ multiplex PCR. The repertoire holds 65,000 to 70,000 clones, with about 91% as singletons. Germline CDR1 MGHDK, CDR2 SYGVNS. With 4 bases removed from V and 3 bases from J, the gap between germline ends came to 22 bases. This CDR3 contains 18 residues. The specimen was peripheral blood mononuclear cells (PBMCs). The chain recombines TRBV25-1 with TRBJ2-1, with D perhaps matching TRBD1 (7 bases). This sequence originates from a man aged 40-55 years. The CDR3 DNA sequence: TGTGCCAGCAGTGGGAGGGGAAATCCGACAGGGCTCTACAATGAGCAGTTCTTC. Protein: CASSGRGNPTGLYNEQFF.